This TCR beta chain was found in a study of blood T cell repertoires in COVID-19. In the authors' methods: Amplification of reference gene primers was used by the study to estimate nucleated cell counts. Data came from immunoSEQ multiplex PCR; TCRdb stores just in-frame clones and leaves some out. That table supplies the V and J calls and clone size; D and trimming were determined from the DNA. This table has 150,000 to 200,000 clones, 82% appearing once. The receptor was isolated from a woman aged 55-69 years with acute COVID-19. The sample taken for sequencing was PBMCs or T cells enriched from blood (not recorded which).

For the CDR3, the DNA is TGCGCCAGCAGCCAAGATCCCCTTCTAGCGGACCCTGGTCCCAATGAGCAGTTCTTC. Amino acids: CASSQDPLLADPGPNEQFF. V and J are TRBV4-3 and TRBJ2-1, with 7 bases fitting TRBD2. The CDR3 loop spans 19 amino acids. Germline lookup yields CDR1 LGHNA and CDR2 YSLEER. Trimming cost V 0 bases and J 6 bases; bases outside gene matches: 17.